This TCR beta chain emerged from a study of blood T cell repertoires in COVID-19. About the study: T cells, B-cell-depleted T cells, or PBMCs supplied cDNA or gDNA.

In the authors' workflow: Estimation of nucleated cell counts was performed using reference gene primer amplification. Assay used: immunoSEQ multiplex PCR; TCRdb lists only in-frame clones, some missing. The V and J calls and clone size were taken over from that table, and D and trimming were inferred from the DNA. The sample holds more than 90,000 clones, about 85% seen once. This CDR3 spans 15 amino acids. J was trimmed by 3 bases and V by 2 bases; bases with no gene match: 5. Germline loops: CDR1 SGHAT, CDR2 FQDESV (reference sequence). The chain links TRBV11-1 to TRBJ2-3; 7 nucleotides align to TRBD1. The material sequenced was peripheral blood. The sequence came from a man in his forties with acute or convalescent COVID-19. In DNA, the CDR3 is TGTGCCAGCAGCTTAAACAGGGGCTTGACAGATACGCAGTATTTT. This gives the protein CASSLNRGLTDTQYF.